What follows are 14 T cell receptor beta chains derived from one specimen sequenced in a study of CD8+ T cells in alopecia areata. cDNA reverse transcribed from extracted RNA served as the sequencing template. Profiling relied on immunoSEQ multiplex PCR, and the TCRdb table lists in-frame clones only, not all of them. The repertoire holds about 180,000 clones, with about 63% as singletons. The source was CD4+ T cells sorted from blood, collected at week 0. The receptors here all came from a human donor with alopecia areata.

The V gene is TRBV7-9, the J gene TRBJ1-1, with D possibly TRBD1 on 6 matching bases. Germline values: CDR1 SEHNR, CDR2 FQNEAQ (reference sequence). CDR3 length: 16 amino acids. With 1 base removed from V and 0 bases from J, the gap between germline ends came to 12 bases. The CDR3 reads CASSLELGGLNTEAFF. The CDR3 bases are TGTGCCAGCAGCTTAGAGCTAGGGGGTTTGAACACTGAAGCTTTCTTT.

This clone appeared a few times. This chain connects TRBV30 to TRBJ1-5; D is perhaps TRBD1 (6 bases). V was trimmed by 2 bases and J by 6 bases, leaving 17 bases between them. Germline CDR1 reads GTSNPN; CDR2 reads SVGIG (reference sequence). The CDR3 spans 15 residues. The CDR3 DNA is TGTGCCTGGAGTAGAATGGGGGGGCCGGGTCAGCCCCAGCATTTT. The encoded protein is CAWSRMGGPGQPQHF.

This chain links TRBV29-1 with TRBJ2-6, with TRBD2 as a possible D gene (6 bases). V lost 6 bases to trimming and J lost 2 bases, with 8 bases between them. The CDR3 is made up of 13 amino acids. The germline V gene encodes CDR1 SQVTM and CDR2 ANQGSEA. CDR3 nucleotides: TGCAGCGTCAGCGGGCCTGGGGCCAACGTCCTGACTTTC. Translating gives CSVSGPGANVLTF.

V is TRBV5-1 and J is TRBJ2-3, with D hard to call. Germline V gives CDR1 SGHRS, CDR2 YFSETQ. Deletions cut 7 bases from V and 0 bases from J, with 9 bases between. The CDR3 is 13 residues long. Written as DNA, the CDR3 is TGCGCCAGCGGTGAGGTGAGCACAGATACGCAGTATTTT. The encoded protein is CASGEVSTDTQYF. Variable domain in full (rest from reference TRBV5-1 and TRBJ2-3): KAGVTQTPRYLIKTRGQQVTLSCSPISGHRSVSWYQQTPGQGLQFLFEYFSETQRNKGNFPGRFSGRQFSNSRSEMNVSTLELGDSALYLCASGEVSTDTQYFGPGTRLTVL.

The chain joins TRBV9 to TRBJ1-1, with D possibly being TRBD1 (6 bases). V was cut by 4 bases and J by 0 bases, with 10 bases left in between. This CDR3 comprises 14 residues. Germline V lookup: CDR1 SGDLS, CDR2 YYNGEE. In DNA form, the CDR3 reads TGTGCCAGCAGCAAGGGACAATTGAACACTGAAGCTTTCTTT. Translation gives CASSKGQLNTEAFF. Full variable domain (rest looked up from reference TRBV9 and TRBJ1-1): DSGVTQTPKHLITATGQRVTLRCSPRSGDLSVYWYQQSLDQGLQFLIQYYNGEERAKGNILERFSAQQFPDLHSELNLSSLELGDSALYFCASSKGQLNTEAFFGQGTRLTVV.

The V call is TRBV6-5, the J call TRBJ2-7; D tentatively fits TRBD1 or TRBD2 (5 bases each). The CDR3 sequence is 14 residues long. Trimming removed 8 bases from V and 0 bases from J, with 14 bases in between. Germline lookup yields CDR1 MNHEY and CDR2 SVGAGI. The DNA of the CDR3 is TGTGCCAGCGGCCGGGACCTACGCTCCTACGAGCAGTACTTC. Its protein product is CASGRDLRSYEQYF.

V is TRBV27 and J is TRBJ2-5, with D possibly being TRBD1 (6 bases). Germline-derived CDR1 and CDR2 are MNHEY and SMNVEV (reference sequence). The CDR3 is made up of 14 amino acids. V was clipped by 2 bases and J by 0 bases, with 7 bases between them. CDR3 coding DNA: TGTGCCAGCAGTTTAGGACAGAACCAAGAGACCCAGTACTTC. Translating gives CASSLGQNQETQYF.

The rearrangement links TRBV25-1 to TRBJ2-3, with D uncertain. The germline gives CDR1 MGHDK, CDR2 SYGVNS. There are 13 residues in the CDR3. The V gene lost 0 bases and the J gene lost 7 bases, with 8 bases spanning the gap. The CDR3, as DNA: TGTGCCAGCAGTGAATATGGAATTCATACGCAGTATTTT. The encoded protein is CASSEYGIHTQYF.

The genes are TRBV30 and TRBJ1-1; tentatively, D is TRBD1 (5 bases). There are 16 residues in the CDR3. Germline CDR1 is GTSNPN and CDR2 is SVGIG (reference sequence). The V end lost 0 bases, the J end lost 0 bases, and 14 bases lay between the germline ends. CDR3 region: CAWSVSFGALNTEAFF. For the CDR3, the DNA is TGTGCCTGGAGTGTATCGTTCGGGGCCCTGAACACTGAAGCTTTCTTT.

This chain joins TRBV4-1 and TRBJ1-2, with no clear D. Per germline, CDR1 MGHRA and CDR2 YSYEKL. The V and J ends lost 0 bases and 4 bases respectively, with 9 bases between them. CDR3 size: 14 residues. The CDR3 here is CASSQDPISYGYTF. The CDR3 nucleotides read TGCGCCAGCAGCCAAGATCCCATATCCTATGGCTACACCTTC.

This rearrangement joins TRBV30 to TRBJ1-1, with D possibly matching TRBD1 (5 bases). Germline loops: CDR1 GTSNPN, CDR2 SVGIG (reference sequence). Trimming left V 2 bases short and J 3 bases short, with 16 bases between. This CDR3 contains 15 residues. CDR3 loop: CAWSSGRTWDTEAFF. The DNA of the CDR3 is TGTGCCTGGAGTTCAGGGAGGACCTGGGACACTGAAGCTTTCTTT.

The chain is built from TRBV7-6 and TRBJ2-7; perhaps TRBD2 as D (6 bases). Trimming shortened V by 4 bases and J by 2 bases, and 18 bases separated the two germline ends. This CDR3 region has 16 residues. Germline V CDR1 and CDR2: SGHVS, FNYEAQ. CDR3 coding DNA: TGTGCCAGCAGCTCAGGAACGCAACGGGGGACCTACGAGCAGTACTTC. Residues: CASSSGTQRGTYEQYF.

This rearrangement joins TRBV29-1 to TRBJ2-3, with 7 bases aligning to TRBD1. Germline V lookup: CDR1 SQVTM, CDR2 ANQGSEA. CDR3 length equals 12 residues. V lost 6 bases and J lost 4; bases outside the gene matches: 4. CDR3 sequence: CSVWQGADTQYF. As DNA, the CDR3 is TGCAGCGTGTGGCAGGGGGCAGATACGCAGTATTTT.

The chain combines TRBV29-1 with TRBJ1-4; 7 bases fit TRBD1. This CDR3 is built from 13 residues. CDR1 and CDR2 from the germline V gene are SQVTM and ANQGSEA. Trimming cost V 3 bases and J 7 bases; bases outside gene matches: 5. Here the CDR3 DNA reads TGCAGCGTTGAGACCGGGACAGCTGAAAAACTGTTTTTT. It translates to CSVETGTAEKLFF. Full variable domain (remainder filled in from reference TRBV29-1 and TRBJ1-4): SAVISQKPSRDICQRGTSLTIQCQVDSQVTMMFWYRQQPGQSLTLIATANQGSEATYESGFVIDKFPISRPNLTFSTLTVSNMSPEDSSIYLCSVETGTAEKLFFGSGTQLSVL.